This T cell receptor beta chain was retrieved from a study of cytomegalovirus exposure and HLA in healthy donors. Study conclusions and caveats: Certain indistinguishable V segments, among them TRBV6-2 and TRBV6-3, were excluded.

PCR used 60 Vbeta primers and 13 Jbeta primers. Repertoires were generated with immunoSEQ multiplex PCR, while TCRdb's copy carries only in-frame clones and drops some. The sample lists tens of thousands of clones, roughly 85% occurring once. In the case of this clone: Its antigen is undetermined.

Germline CDR1 and CDR2: MNHGY and SVAAGI. The CDR3 consists of 15 residues. V was clipped by 6 bases and J by 1 base; unmatched bases: 8. The material sequenced was PBMCs. The receptor was isolated from a woman aged 18-30 years in good health and CMV-seronegative. V and J are TRBV6-9 and TRBJ2-5; 7 bases map to TRBD2. CDR3 bases: TGTGCCAGCAGCCTAGCCCGGGAGGCCCAAGAGACCCAGTACTTC. It specifies CASSLAREAQETQYF.